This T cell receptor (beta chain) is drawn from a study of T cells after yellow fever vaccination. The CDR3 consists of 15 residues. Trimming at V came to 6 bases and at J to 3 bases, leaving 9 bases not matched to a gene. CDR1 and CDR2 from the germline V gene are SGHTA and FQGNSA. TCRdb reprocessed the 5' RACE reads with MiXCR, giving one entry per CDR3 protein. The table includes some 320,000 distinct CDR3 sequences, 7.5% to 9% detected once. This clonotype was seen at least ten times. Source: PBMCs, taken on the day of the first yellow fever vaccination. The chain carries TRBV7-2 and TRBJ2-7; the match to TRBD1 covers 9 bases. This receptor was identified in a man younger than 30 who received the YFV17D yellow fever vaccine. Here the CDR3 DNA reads TGTGCCAGCAGAGGAGGACAGGGGTCTGTCTACGAGCAGTACTTC. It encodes CASRGGQGSVYEQYF. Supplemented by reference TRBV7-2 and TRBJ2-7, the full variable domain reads GAGVSQSPSNKVTEKGKDVELRCDPISGHTALYWYRQSLGQGLEFLIYFQGNSAPDKSGLPSDRFSAERTGGSVSTLTIQRTQQEDSAVYLCASRGGQGSVYEQYFGPGTRLTVT.